This record concerns one TCR beta chain sequence. Its antigen is still unknown. No per-base quality is available; no much larger clone lies one base away. The immunoSEQ Assay, a bias-controlled multiplex PCR, was used to amplify TCRbeta CDR3 regions from genomic DNA. For the original study's pipeline: The number of nucleated cells in each sample was estimated by amplification of reference gene primers within the assay. Sequence reads were collapsed and filtered to measure the absolute abundance of every unique TCRbeta CDR3 rearrangement. For each sample, productive Simpson clonality was calculated by taking the square root of Simpson's diversity index across productive rearrangements. Sourced from immuneACCESS, this table was stored by TCRdb with only in-frame sequences that have V and J called. A share of the clones is absent; for the studies checked, an unresolved V gene accounts for under half, and the remainder has no known explanation. The V and J calls and clone size come from that table; D and trimming were worked out from the DNA. The table for this sample lists approximately 250,000 clones; around nine tenths of them were counted only once. Roughly 8.5% of the sample lies in the top ten.

This sample is drawn from a study of blood T cell repertoires in COVID-19 (dated by TCRdb to about 2020). Describing the broader study: The collaborator samples originated in the United States, Italy and Spain and spanned the acute and convalescent phases of COVID-19. Where HLA class I and class II types were available, the types were taken from metadata supplied by the sample provider, not from assay-based typing. The repertoires were released in a freely available public database meant as a resource for research on the immune response to SARS-CoV-2. The dataset comprised deeply sampled blood TCRbeta repertoires from subjects exposed to, actively infected with, or recovered from COVID-19. Samples came from the ongoing ImmuneRACE study (first 160 participants) plus 1,254 subjects from 6 global collaborators. The prospective study material was composed of cDNA or gDNA derived from T cells, B-cell-depleted T cells, or PBMCs. Nearly every sample came with metadata listing a de-identified subject ID, COVID-19 status, age in years and sex. Overall study outcomes, separate from this receptor: Clinical and demographic metadata were provided uncurated, with the amount varying by source and participant.

The germline V gene (reference sequence) supplies CDR1 SGHNT and CDR2 YYREEE. The CDR3 covers 17 residues, taking in both the cysteine and the phenylalanine. Only CDR3 DNA is held: 51 bases, read in frame from base 1. V loses 3 bases at its end and J loses 0 bases; junction bases beyond the gene matches: 6. Collaborating institutions collected whole blood in K2EDTA tubes following their own protocols. For TCRbeta analysis, collaborator samples were shipped as frozen whole blood, as isolated PBMCs, or as DNA extracted from either sample type. The TCR originated in a man aged 40-55 years with active or convalescent COVID-19. Recombination linked TRBV5-4 to TRBJ2-6; TRBD1 agrees with 7 junctional bases. The specimen sequenced was peripheral blood. The DNA sequence follows: TGTGCCAGCAGCTCAGTCGACAGGGCCTCTGGGGCCAACGTCCTGACTTTC. The encoded protein is CASSSVDRASGANVLTF.